These 28 T cell receptor beta chains share one sample of origin, sequenced in a study of blood T cell repertoires in COVID-19. Clones were sequenced by immunoSEQ multiplex PCR, and TCRdb holds only the in-frame ones, with some missing. The top ten hold under 8.5% of the sample, which has some 45,000 clones, 83% seen once. The sequenced sample was peripheral blood. The receptors originated from a man older than 75 in a cohort sampled during active COVID-19.

V and J are TRBV5-1 and TRBJ1-6, with a tentative D call TRBD1 (6 bases). Germline CDR1 reads SGHRS; CDR2 reads YFSETQ. This CDR3 has 16 amino acids. Trimming shortened V by 0 bases and J by 7 bases, and 14 bases separated the two germline ends. The chain's CDR3 is CASSLVSSTGNSPLHF. In DNA form, the CDR3 reads TGCGCCAGCAGCTTGGTGTCCTCGACAGGCAATTCACCCCTCCACTTT. Full variable domain (outside the CDR3, taken from reference TRBV5-1 and TRBJ1-6): KAGVTQTPRYLIKTRGQQVTLSCSPISGHRSVSWYQQTPGQGLQFLFEYFSETQRNKGNFPGRFSGRQFSNSRSEMNVSTLELGDSALYLCASSLVSSTGNSPLHFGNGTRLTVT.

V usage is TRBV7-8 and J usage is TRBJ2-7; perhaps TRBD1 as D (6 bases). This CDR3 has 14 amino acids. The ends were cut back, 2 bases at V and 6 bases at J, with 14 bases in the middle. From germline, CDR1 is SGHVS and CDR2 FQNEAQ. Here the CDR3 reads CASSLRLGAGEQYF. In DNA, the CDR3 is TGTGCCAGCAGCTTAAGGCTGGGGGCAGGCGAGCAGTACTTC.

V usage is TRBV15 and J usage is TRBJ1-2; TRBD1 might be the D (5 bases). Germline V lookup: CDR1 LNHNV, CDR2 YYDKDF (reference sequence). V lost 9 bases and J lost 6, with 29 bases in between. This CDR3 is 17 amino acids long. In DNA form, the CDR3 reads TGTGCCACTTGGGACTCCCTACGATTTGGATTTAGAGATGGCTACACCTTC. The encoded protein is CATWDSLRFGFRDGYTF.

The chain has TRBV18 and TRBJ1-4; TRBD1 might be the D (5 bases). The CDR3 extends over 16 amino acids. V lost 4 bases and J 4 bases, leaving 16 bases between the germline ends. Germline V gene lookup returns CDR1 KGHSH and CDR2 LQKENI. This CDR3 reads CASSQNPGLRNEKLFF. As DNA, the CDR3 is TGTGCCAGCTCACAAAACCCGGGACTCCGTAATGAAAAACTGTTTTTT.

The rearrangement joins TRBV20-1 to TRBJ2-2; 8 bases align to TRBD2. There are 15 residues in the CDR3. The trim removed 3 bases at V and 3 bases at J, leaving 6 bases unmatched. The germline V gene encodes CDR1 DFQATT and CDR2 SNEGSKA (reference sequence). CDR3 amino acids: CSASRSGRDTGELFF. For the CDR3, the DNA is TGCAGTGCTAGTAGAAGCGGGAGAGACACCGGGGAGCTGTTTTTT.

The J gene is TRBJ2-6, the V gene TRBV28, with TRBD2 matching 8 bases. Germline V lookup: CDR1 MDHEN, CDR2 SYDVKM. CDR3 length: 18 amino acids. The V segment lost 5 bases and the J segment 4 bases; nucleotides outside the gene matches: 13. CDR3 nucleotide sequence: TGTGCCAGCAGTAGCCCAATACGGGGGGGTGCCGGGGCCAACGTCCTGACTTTC. Amino acid sequence: CASSSPIRGGAGANVLTF.

This chain connects TRBV9 to TRBJ1-2; 7 bases map to TRBD1. Trimming at V came to 1 base and at J to 5 bases, leaving 8 bases not matched to a gene. The CDR3 covers 15 residues. Germline CDR1 and CDR2: SGDLS and YYNGEE. The CDR3 is CASSVTGTDKYGYTF. In DNA, the CDR3 is TGTGCCAGCAGCGTAACCGGGACAGACAAGTATGGCTACACCTTC.

This clone has only one observation. The chain joins TRBV15 to TRBJ1-2, with D possibly matching TRBD1 (6 bases). This CDR3 is built from 15 residues. The germline V gene encodes CDR1 LNHNV and CDR2 YYDKDF (reference sequence). V gave up 1 base and J gave up 4 bases, with 13 bases separating them. The CDR3 spells CATSRAAGQTYGYTF. In nucleotides, the CDR3 is TGTGCCACCAGCAGAGCGGCAGGACAGACCTATGGCTACACCTTC. The entire variable domain, with the rest obtained from reference TRBV15 and TRBJ1-2, is as follows: DAMVIQNPRYQVTQFGKPVTLSCSQTLNHNVMYWYQQKSSQAPKLLFHYYDKDFNNEADTPDNFQSRRPNTSFCFLDIRSPGLGDTAMYLCATSRAAGQTYGYTFGSGTRLTVV.

The chain carries TRBV28 and TRBJ2-2, with 8 bases that match TRBD2. From germline, CDR1 is MDHEN and CDR2 SYDVKM. Unmatched junction bases numbered 1, after V lost 5 bases and J lost 2 bases. The CDR3 spans 14 residues. CDR3 sequence (DNA): TGTGCCAGCAGTCTAGCGGGCAACACCGGGGAGCTGTTTTTT. It yields the protein CASSLAGNTGELFF.

J is TRBJ1-6 and V is TRBV5-1, with 9 nucleotides matching TRBD1. The CDR3 is 15 amino acids. The junction had 6 bases not matched to a gene; V was cut back by 2 bases and J by 9 bases. CDR1 is SGHRS, CDR2 YFSETQ, per germline. CDR3 region: CASSFITGGFSPLHF. DNA of the CDR3: TGCGCCAGCAGCTTTATAACAGGGGGCTTTTCACCCCTCCACTTT.

The chain carries TRBV7-2 and TRBJ2-5, with 9 bases aligning to TRBD2. This CDR3 spans 14 amino acids. The trim removed 1 base at V and 4 bases at J, leaving 1 base unmatched. The germline V gene has CDR1 SGHTA and CDR2 FQGNSA. CDR3 sequence: CASSLGGGGETQYF. CDR3 DNA sequence: TGTGCCAGCAGCTTAGGCGGGGGGGGAGAGACCCAGTACTTC.

This clone was seen more than once but under ten times. The chain combines TRBV7-2 with TRBJ1-1; 10 bases are shared with TRBD1. The length of the CDR3 is 16 residues. The germline V gene encodes CDR1 SGHTA and CDR2 FQGNSA. V was pared by 1 base and J by 6 bases, with 8 bases of the junction left unmatched. The CDR3 loop reads CASSLVYGTGDSEAFF. The DNA of the CDR3 is TGTGCCAGCAGCTTAGTCTATGGGACAGGGGATTCTGAAGCTTTCTTT.

Note on this clone: Because the CDR3's place on the DNA is in doubt, the DNA is left out and the CDR3 is given as listed by TCRdb. This sequence joins TRBV21-1 and TRBJ1-4. TRBV21-1 is flagged as a pseudogene. The CDR3 has 14 amino acids, counting both end residues. CDR3 loop: CASSVGRGNEKLFF.

The chain has TRBV2 and TRBJ1-1; TRBD1 matches 7 bases. Germline assignment: CDR1 SNHLY and CDR2 FYNNEI. CDR3 length: 15 amino acids. The V segment lost 3 bases and the J segment 5 bases; nucleotides outside the gene matches: 9. The CDR3 nucleotides read TGTGCCAGCAGTGAGCGGCAGGGGGTAGGGACTGAAGCTTTCTTT. Translation gives CASSERQGVGTEAFF.

The chain carries TRBV7-9 and TRBJ2-2; 9 bases line up with TRBD1. Germline values: CDR1 SEHNR, CDR2 FQNEAQ (reference sequence). The CDR3 extends over 17 amino acids. The ends lost 5 bases at V and 5 bases at J; junction bases unmatched: 12. Here the CDR3 reads CASSPRTGEGPTGELFF. DNA of the CDR3: TGTGCCAGCAGCCCGCGGACAGGGGAAGGTCCTACCGGGGAGCTGTTTTTT.

The chain has TRBV7-8 and TRBJ1-5; TRBD1 is a possible D gene (6 bases). CDR1 and CDR2 from the germline V gene are SGHVS and FQNEAQ. V dropped 8 bases and J dropped 4 bases, with 12 bases sitting between them. The CDR3 totals 13 residues. The CDR3, as DNA: TGTGCCAGCGCGACAGGCTCTAATCAGCCCCAGCATTTT. Its protein product is CASATGSNQPQHF.

For the CDR3, the DNA is TGTGCCAGCAGCTTGGTGTCGGGAACGATCTCCTACGAGCAGTACTTC. It codes for CASSLVSGTISYEQYF. The gene calls are TRBV5-4 and TRBJ2-7, with D possibly matching TRBD2 (5 bases). This CDR3 region has 16 residues. The V gene lost 0 bases and the J gene lost 0 bases, with 13 bases spanning the gap. Germline V lookup: CDR1 SGHNT, CDR2 YYREEE (reference sequence).

The chain links TRBV6-5 to TRBJ2-7; 9 nucleotides line up with TRBD1. V was clipped by 6 bases and J by 5 bases; unmatched bases: 11. This CDR3 is built from 15 residues. Germline-derived CDR1 and CDR2 are MNHEY and SVGAGI. The CDR3 region is CASRPRRTGDHEQYF. In DNA, the CDR3 is TGTGCCAGCAGGCCTCGGAGGACAGGGGACCACGAGCAGTACTTC.

V and J are TRBV5-6 and TRBJ2-2, with D unclear. V dropped 2 bases and J dropped 3 bases, with 11 bases sitting between them. CDR1 is SGHDT, CDR2 YYEEEE, per germline. The CDR3 has 15 residues. CDR3 residues: CASSLRQVYTGELFF. As DNA, the CDR3 is TGTGCCAGCAGCTTAAGGCAGGTCTACACCGGGGAGCTGTTTTTT.

This clone was detected once. V and J are TRBV28 and TRBJ2-3; tentative D call: TRBD1 (5 bases). V was pared by 3 bases and J by 7 bases, with 11 bases between. CDR3 length: 13 amino acids. CDR1 MDHEN and CDR2 SYDVKM come from the germline V gene. The chain's CDR3 is CASSLTVKYTQYF. The CDR3 region has the DNA TGTGCCAGCAGTTTGACAGTCAAGTATACGCAGTATTTT.

This sequence joins TRBV28 and TRBJ2-3; 9 bases are a match to TRBD2. Germline V gene data show CDR1 as MDHEN and CDR2 as SYDVKM. The length of the CDR3 is 16 residues. The ends lost 4 bases at V and 2 bases at J; junction bases unmatched: 7. CDR3 residues: CASSSTSGIPTDTQYF. CDR3 bases: TGTGCCAGCAGTTCGACTAGCGGAATACCCACAGATACGCAGTATTTT. The full variable domain, rest sourced from reference TRBV28 and TRBJ2-3, is DVKVTQSSRYLVKRTGEKVFLECVQDMDHENMFWYRQDPGLGLRLIYFSYDVKMKEKGDIPEGYSVSREKKERFSLILESASTNQTSMYLCASSSTSGIPTDTQYFGPGTRLTVL.

This sequence joins TRBV7-6 and TRBJ2-4, with TRBD1 matching over 9 bases. The ends lost 4 bases at V and 2 bases at J; junction bases unmatched: 6. The V gene's germline CDR1 is SGHVS and CDR2 FNYEAQ. The CDR3 is 16 amino acids. CDR3 protein: CASSSPGQGTKNIQYF. CDR3 DNA sequence: TGTGCCAGCAGCTCCCCCGGACAGGGGACCAAAAACATTCAGTACTTC.

CDR3 residues: CASSIGGENEKLFF. In DNA, the CDR3 is TGTGCCAGTAGTATAGGAGGAGAGAATGAAAAACTGTTTTTT. The chain is built from TRBV19 and TRBJ1-4; D is undetermined. V was trimmed by 1 base and J by 5 bases, leaving 8 bases between them. The CDR3 totals 14 residues. The V gene's germline CDR1 is LNHDA and CDR2 SQIVND (reference sequence).

This chain links TRBV29-1 with TRBJ1-1; possibly TRBD1 for D (5 bases). Trimming took 4 bases from V and 5 from J, leaving 17 bases between them. Germline loops: CDR1 SQVTM, CDR2 ANQGSEA. CDR3 length: 14 amino acids. CDR3 loop: CSVARPGGVTEAFF. The CDR3 DNA is TGCAGCGTTGCCCGTCCGGGGGGGGTTACTGAAGCTTTCTTT.

Comment on this clone: A read error may produce the germline difference seen at one junction end. V gene TRBV2 combines with J gene TRBJ1-2, with TRBD1 matching over 8 bases. This CDR3 comprises 10 residues. From germline, CDR1 is SNHLY and CDR2 FYNNEI. The CDR3 loop reads CASSRDRLSF. CDR3 DNA: TGTGCCAGCTCCCGGGACAGGCTTTCTTTC.

The chain uses TRBV16 and TRBJ1-4; possible D gene TRBD1, 5 bases. V was trimmed by 4 bases and J by 8 bases, leaving 14 bases between them. Germline V gene data show CDR1 as KGHSY and CDR2 as FQNENV. There are 14 residues in the CDR3. The CDR3: CASSPPGGSEKLFF. The CDR3 nucleotides read TGTGCCAGCAGCCCTCCGGGGGGTTCCGAAAAACTGTTTTTT.

Only a few counts were recorded for this clone. The chain joins TRBV2 to TRBJ1-6; no firm D call. Germline CDR1 SNHLY, CDR2 FYNNEI. CDR3 length equals 14 residues. Trimming left V 8 bases short and J 0 bases short, with 8 bases between. CDR3 sequence: CASVRSSYNSPLHF. The DNA of the CDR3 is TGTGCCAGCGTCCGGAGCTCCTATAATTCACCCCTCCACTTT. The variable domain in full, completed from reference TRBV2 and TRBJ1-6, reads EPEVTQTPSHQVTQMGQEVILRCVPISNHLYFYWYRQILGQKVEFLVSFYNNEISEKSEIFDDQFSVERPDGSNFTLKIRSTKLEDSAMYFCASVRSSYNSPLHFGNGTRLTVT.

CDR3 coding DNA: TGTGCCAGCAGTTACGACAGGGGAGGCAATCAGCCCCAGCATTTT. Translation: CASSYDRGGNQPQHF. This chain joins TRBV6-5 and TRBJ1-5; TRBD1 matches 8 bases. The CDR3 is 15 amino acids. V was clipped by 2 bases and J by 2 bases; unmatched bases: 2. Germline CDR1 MNHEY, CDR2 SVGAGI.